One and the same sample provided the 26 T cell receptor beta chains below, sequenced in a study of T cell responses to AZD1222 COVID-19 vaccine. This table comes from immunoSEQ multiplex PCR, and its TCRdb copy is limited to in-frame clones, with some not included. The data contain roughly 150,000 clones, about 91% of them singletons. Source: peripheral blood, taken 28 days after the second AZD1222 dose. Source of these receptors: an adult who received the AZD1222 COVID-19 vaccine.

The chain couples TRBV3-1 (or the pseudogene TRBV3-2) to TRBJ1-5; D is perhaps TRBD1 (6 bases). This CDR3 region has 15 residues. V lost 1 base and J 3 bases, leaving 10 bases between the germline ends. Looked up from germline, CDR1 is LGHDT and CDR2 is YNNKEL (reference sequence). The DNA of the CDR3 is TGTGCCAGCAGCCAAGCAGGGGCCCCCAATCAGCCCCAGCATTTT. Its protein is CASSQAGAPNQPQHF.

The genes are TRBV5-6 and TRBJ1-2; 10 nucleotides agree with TRBD1. Germline V gene lookup returns CDR1 SGHDT and CDR2 YYEEEE. This CDR3 is built from 17 residues. The ends lost 4 bases at V and 7 bases at J; junction bases unmatched: 16. The CDR3 DNA reads TGTGCCAGCAGCCCCGTCGGGGGGCCGGGACAGGGGTCTGGCTACACCTTC. It specifies CASSPVGGPGQGSGYTF.

Turning to this clone: This same CDR3 is encoded by further DNA sequences in the sample. The CDR3 region is CASSLGQGSGYTF. The DNA of the CDR3 is TGTGCCAGCAGCTTAGGGCAGGGCTCTGGCTACACCTTC. The rearrangement uses TRBV7-9 and TRBJ1-2, with D possibly matching TRBD1 (5 bases). CDR3 length equals 13 residues. Germline lookup yields CDR1 SEHNR and CDR2 FQNEAQ (reference sequence). The V and J ends lost 1 base and 7 bases respectively, with 10 bases between them.

The genes are TRBV27 and TRBJ2-3; no definite D call. CDR3 length: 15 residues. Germline assignment: CDR1 MNHEY and CDR2 SMNVEV (reference sequence). The V end lost 0 bases, the J end lost 1 base, and 8 bases lay between the germline ends. The CDR3 nucleotides are TGTGCCAGCAGTTTATCCGCACATTGCACAGATACGCAGTATTTT. Translated, it gives CASSLSAHCTDTQYF.

The chain joins TRBV15 to TRBJ1-1; weak D call: TRBD1 (6 bases). This CDR3 is built from 15 residues. The ends were cut back, 0 bases at V and 0 bases at J, with 8 bases in the middle. CDR1 and CDR2 (germline): LNHNV, YYDKDF (reference sequence). Written as DNA, the CDR3 is TGTGCCACCAGCAGAGATCAGGGGATGAACACTGAAGCTTTCTTT. Amino acids: CATSRDQGMNTEAFF.

This CDR3 is CASSLGGDRVETQYF. The CDR3 DNA is TGCGCCAGCAGCTTGGGTGGGGACAGGGTTGAGACCCAGTACTTC. The gene calls are TRBV5-1 and TRBJ2-5; TRBD1 matches 9 bases. J gave up 5 bases and V 0 bases, and 5 bases lay outside the gene matches. Germline loops: CDR1 SGHRS, CDR2 YFSETQ. CDR3 length equals 15 residues.

The V and J genes are TRBV4-2 and TRBJ2-7; TRBD1 is a possible D gene (5 bases). Trimming took 3 bases from V and 3 from J, leaving 9 bases between them. Germline values: CDR1 LGHNA, CDR2 YNFKEQ. The CDR3 is 13 residues long. CDR3 nucleotides: TGTGCCAGCAGCCAGTCTACAGGCTACGAGCAGTACGTC. It translates to CASSQSTGYEQYV.

This clone was counted once. The chain combines TRBV3-1 (or the pseudogene TRBV3-2) with TRBJ1-6, with a tentative D call TRBD1 (5 bases). The CDR3 has 15 residues. The germline V gene has CDR1 LGHDT and CDR2 YNNKEL (reference sequence). Trimming pared 1 base from V and 9 bases from J, leaving 13 bases between. This chain's CDR3 is CASSQVWQGSSPLHF. The CDR3 DNA reads TGTGCCAGCAGCCAAGTTTGGCAGGGAAGTTCACCCCTCCACTTT.

The CDR3 region has the DNA TGCGCCAGCACCGATCGGGAAGATTGTTGGGAGCAGTACTTC. Amino acids: CASTDREDCWEQYF. V is TRBV23-1 and J is TRBJ2-7; TRBD2 is a possible D gene (5 bases). TRBV23-1 is sorted into the ORF group, with uncertain function. The CDR3 is 14 residues long. Deletions cut 7 bases from V and 7 bases from J, with 20 bases between.

This sequence joins TRBV4-2 and TRBJ1-1; D not resolved. The V end lost 0 bases, the J end lost 6 bases, and 17 bases lay between the germline ends. CDR3 length: 16 amino acids. Germline loops: CDR1 LGHNA, CDR2 YNFKEQ. CDR3: CASSQDLGKGWPEAFF. CDR3 DNA: TGTGCCAGCAGCCAAGATCTCGGGAAGGGTTGGCCTGAAGCTTTCTTT.

In DNA form, the CDR3 reads TGTGCCAGCAGTTTGGCAGGGAGATTAGGAAACACCATATATTTT. Protein product: CASSLAGRLGNTIYF. The genes are TRBV6-5 and TRBJ1-3; weak D call: TRBD1 (5 bases). Germline CDR1 MNHEY, CDR2 SVGAGI. CDR3 length: 15 residues. V was clipped by 4 bases and J by 4 bases, with 14 bases between them.

The V and J genes are TRBV2 and TRBJ1-5, with TRBD1 matching 7 bases. Per germline, CDR1 SNHLY and CDR2 FYNNEI. Trimming at V came to 10 bases and at J to 0 bases, leaving 6 bases not matched to a gene. This CDR3 spans 14 amino acids. DNA of the CDR3: TGTGCCACAAAGGGACAGTCTAGCAATCAGCCCCAGCATTTT. Amino acid sequence: CATKGQSSNQPQHF.

The chain uses TRBV5-1 and TRBJ1-2; D is unresolved. Trimming removed 5 bases from V and 3 bases from J, with 20 bases in between. The germline gives CDR1 SGHRS, CDR2 YFSETQ. The CDR3 contains 16 residues. The CDR3 loop reads CASSPYEIPKDYGYTF. CDR3 bases: TGCGCCAGCAGTCCCTACGAGATCCCGAAAGACTATGGCTACACCTTC.

This rearrangement joins TRBV5-1 to TRBJ2-2; D is ambiguous. The CDR3 is 13 residues long. CDR1 is SGHRS and CDR2 is YFSETQ in the germline V gene. V was trimmed by 1 base and J by 5 bases, leaving 6 bases between them. The CDR3 spells CASSLMGTGELFF. CDR3 in DNA: TGCGCCAGCAGCTTGATGGGGACCGGGGAGCTGTTTTTT. Filled out from reference TRBV5-1 and TRBJ2-2, the complete variable domain reads KAGVTQTPRYLIKTRGQQVTLSCSPISGHRSVSWYQQTPGQGLQFLFEYFSETQRNKGNFPGRFSGRQFSNSRSEMNVSTLELGDSALYLCASSLMGTGELFFGEGSRLTVL.

The V gene is TRBV6-1, the J gene TRBJ1-1, with TRBD1 identical over 9 bases. CDR1 and CDR2 from the germline V gene are MNHNS and SASEGT. This CDR3 is built from 19 residues. Trimming at V came to 4 bases and at J to 5 bases, leaving 20 bases not matched to a gene. The CDR3 spells CASSADLRDRVAVETEAFF. CDR3 in DNA: TGTGCCAGCAGTGCAGATCTCCGGGACAGGGTCGCGGTGGAAACTGAAGCTTTCTTT.

The chain has TRBV19 and TRBJ2-2; the D is unclear. Between the trimmed V and J ends, which lost 3 bases and 3 bases, there was a span of 8 bases. Germline lookup yields CDR1 LNHDA and CDR2 SQIVND (reference sequence). This CDR3 has 14 residues. CDR3 nucleotides: TGTGCCAGTAGTATGGCCTCCGACACCGGGGAGCTGTTTTTT. As protein: CASSMASDTGELFF.

The CDR3 is CASSPTGSWTEAFF. CDR3 in DNA: TGTGCCAGCAGCCCGACAGGGAGTTGGACTGAAGCTTTCTTT. The chain employs TRBV6-5 and TRBJ1-1; 7 nucleotides match TRBD1. This CDR3 region has 14 residues. The V segment lost 6 bases and the J segment 5 bases; nucleotides outside the gene matches: 9. Per germline, CDR1 MNHEY and CDR2 SVGAGI.

The count of this clone is one. This chain joins TRBV28 and TRBJ1-2; tentatively, D is TRBD1 (5 bases). Germline V gene sequence: CDR1 MDHEN, CDR2 SYDVKM. Trimming cost V 6 bases and J 5 bases, with 16 bases left between them. The CDR3 sequence is 14 residues long. The DNA of the CDR3 is TGTGCCAGCAGGTCCACGGGGGTACTTTATGGCTACACCTTC. Protein: CASRSTGVLYGYTF.

V usage is TRBV12-5 and J usage is TRBJ1-1, with a weak D call TRBD1 (6 bases). The CDR3 contains 16 residues. CDR1 and CDR2 from the germline V gene are LGHNT and FRNRAP. V gave up 7 bases and J gave up 3 bases, with 21 bases separating them. The CDR3 nucleotides are TGTGCTAGTGCTTCCCCCCCATTACAGGGTTACACTGAAGCTTTCTTT. Translated, it gives CASASPPLQGYTEAFF.

The chain links TRBV6-5 to TRBJ2-2, with 7 bases that match TRBD1. Trimming removed 6 bases from V and 5 bases from J; junction bases left unmatched: 6. Germline V CDR1 and CDR2: MNHEY, SVGAGI. The CDR3 consists of 14 residues. CDR3 DNA: TGTGCCAGCAGGTCAAGACAGGGAACCGGGGAGCTGTTTTTT. Amino acid sequence: CASRSRQGTGELFF.

The chain combines TRBV2 with TRBJ1-1; D might be TRBD1 (6 bases). CDR3 length: 16 residues. V gave up 6 bases and J gave up 0 bases, with 17 bases separating them. Germline V lookup: CDR1 SNHLY, CDR2 FYNNEI. For the CDR3, the DNA is TGTGCCAGCAGCGCTGGGACAAAGGATTTGAACACTGAAGCTTTCTTT. This translates into CASSAGTKDLNTEAFF.

The J gene is TRBJ1-5, the V gene TRBV19, with a tentative D call TRBD1 (5 bases). Trimming took 6 bases from V and 0 from J, leaving 18 bases between them. Germline V CDR1 and CDR2: LNHDA, SQIVND (reference sequence). The CDR3 covers 17 residues. As DNA, the CDR3 is TGTGCCAGTAGGCCGAATCCGGGACTCTATAGCAATCAGCCCCAGCATTTT. The encoded protein is CASRPNPGLYSNQPQHF.

This rearrangement joins TRBV28 to TRBJ2-3; TRBD2 agrees at 9 bases. CDR3 length equals 13 residues. CDR1 is MDHEN and CDR2 is SYDVKM in the germline V gene. The V gene end was trimmed by 2 bases and the J gene end by 6 bases; junction bases not matched to a gene: 0. CDR3 in DNA: TGTGCCAGCAGTTTAGCGGGGGGGGATACGCAGTATTTT. Amino acids: CASSLAGGDTQYF.

The chain has TRBV5-1 and TRBJ2-1, with 7 bases identical to TRBD2. Germline CDR1 is SGHRS and CDR2 is YFSETQ. This CDR3 is built from 14 residues. Trimming took 0 bases from V and 8 from J; bases not matched to a gene: 5. The CDR3 region is CASSLGGSGDEQFF. The CDR3 nucleotides read TGCGCCAGCAGCTTGGGCGGGAGCGGGGATGAGCAGTTCTTC.

V is TRBV2 and J is TRBJ1-2; D gene unclear. Germline-derived CDR1 and CDR2 are SNHLY and FYNNEI. V lost 4 bases to trimming and J lost 7 bases, with 13 bases between them. The CDR3 totals 13 residues. The chain's CDR3 is CASSGQPRSGYTF. The DNA of the CDR3 is TGTGCCAGCAGTGGGCAGCCTCGGAGTGGCTACACCTTC.

The V call is TRBV27, the J call TRBJ1-2; D might be TRBD1 (6 bases). Germline-derived CDR1 and CDR2 are MNHEY and SMNVEV (reference sequence). The length of the CDR3 is 12 residues. V was cut by 5 bases and J by 7 bases, with 11 bases left in between. The CDR3 is CASSKGTSGYTF. The CDR3 DNA sequence: TGTGCCAGCAGTAAAGGGACAAGTGGCTACACCTTC.